These T cell receptor beta chains were read from a single sample in a study of cytomegalovirus exposure and HLA in healthy donors. Using immunoSEQ multiplex PCR, the repertoire was profiled, and TCRdb retains in-frame clones only, with some absent. This sample has 150,000 to 200,000 clones; 77% occur once, and the top ten carry over 2.5%. The specimen was PBMCs. The receptors were sampled from a middle-aged woman in good health and CMV-seropositive. CDR3s include the opening cysteine and the closing phenylalanine or tryptophan. Fields, in order: clone size, V gene, D gene, J gene, CDR3 DNA, CDR3 protein. A D gene is named only where the DNA matches it firmly. Size values are once, few and many counts, or a class for expanded clones, and some rows have none.

abundance: -
v_gene: TRBV5-6
d_gene: -
j_gene: TRBJ1-1
CDR3nt: TGTGCCAGCAGCTTGGATGGGGGGTCGGACACTGAAGCTTTCTTT
CDR3aa: CASSLDGGSDTEAFF

abundance: -
v_gene: TRBV4-3
d_gene: -
j_gene: TRBJ2-7
CDR3nt: TGCGCCAGCAGCCAAGATTTCCCGGGGTCCTACGAGCAGTACTTC
CDR3aa: CASSQDFPGSYEQYF

abundance: -
v_gene: TRBV5-6
d_gene: -
j_gene: TRBJ2-5
CDR3nt: TGTGCCAGCAGCGACCCTCGGGACACCTCCCAAGAGACCCAGTACTTC
CDR3aa: CASSDPRDTSQETQYF

abundance: -
v_gene: TRBV25-1
d_gene: TRBD1
j_gene: TRBJ1-6
CDR3nt: TGTGCCAGCAGTGACTTGGACAGGGGGGGGAATTCACCCCTCCACTTT
CDR3aa: CASSDLDRGGNSPLHF

abundance: -
v_gene: TRBV29-1
d_gene: -
j_gene: TRBJ2-5
CDR3nt: TGCAGCTTTGGTTGGGGGGGGCCTTTTGAGACCCAGTACTTC
CDR3aa: CSFGWGGPFETQYF

abundance: -
v_gene: TRBV27
d_gene: TRBD1
j_gene: TRBJ2-7
CDR3nt: TGTGCCAGCAGTACTCGACAGGGGGACACCTACGAGCAGTACTTC
CDR3aa: CASSTRQGDTYEQYF

abundance: -
v_gene: TRBV4-3
d_gene: TRBD2
j_gene: TRBJ2-3
CDR3nt: TGCGCCAGCAGCCAAGGACTAGCGGGGGGTACCACAGATACGCAGTATTTT
CDR3aa: CASSQGLAGGTTDTQYF

abundance: -
v_gene: TRBV6-5
d_gene: TRBD1
j_gene: TRBJ2-7
CDR3nt: TGTGCCAGCAGTTATCGGGACAGGGGGCACTACGAGCAGTACTTC
CDR3aa: CASSYRDRGHYEQYF

abundance: -
v_gene: TRBV2
d_gene: TRBD1
j_gene: TRBJ1-1
CDR3nt: TGTGCCAGCACTCAAAGCTTTAGGACAGGGGGCGATGGCACTGAAGCTTTCTTT
CDR3aa: CASTQSFRTGGDGTEAFF

abundance: -
v_gene: TRBV2
d_gene: -
j_gene: TRBJ2-5
CDR3nt: TGTGCCAGCGTAATTGCCCCAGGATTTGGCGAGACCCAGTACTTC
CDR3aa: CASVIAPGFGETQYF

abundance: -
v_gene: TRBV1
d_gene: -
j_gene: TRBJ2-7
CDR3nt: TGCACCAGCAGCCCCTTGACTAGCGGGGGGGGAGACGAGCAGTACTTC
CDR3aa: CTSSPLTSGGGDEQYF

abundance: -
v_gene: TRBV27
d_gene: -
j_gene: TRBJ1-1
CDR3nt: TGTGCCAGCAGTCAACGGGGCACTGAAGCTTTCTTT
CDR3aa: CASSQRGTEAFF

abundance: -
v_gene: TRBV6-6
d_gene: -
j_gene: TRBJ1-2
CDR3nt: TGTGCCAGCAGTACACAGGTTCACTATGGCTACACCTTC
CDR3aa: CASSTQVHYGYTF

abundance: -
v_gene: TRBV19
d_gene: TRBD1
j_gene: TRBJ2-6
CDR3nt: TGTGCCAGTAGTGGGGGGACAGGGGTAGGGGCCAACGTCCTGACTTTC
CDR3aa: CASSGGTGVGANVLTF

abundance: -
v_gene: TRBV5-3
d_gene: -
j_gene: TRBJ2-5
CDR3nt: TGTGCCAGAAGCCCTTCGGCGGACCCGGGGGCCCAGTACTTC
CDR3aa: CARSPSADPGAQYF

abundance: few
v_gene: TRBV4-2
d_gene: TRBD2
j_gene: TRBJ2-1
CDR3nt: TGTGCCAGCAGCCAATACCTAAATAGCGGGCCAGGTTACAATGAGCAGTTCTTC
CDR3aa: CASSQYLNSGPGYNEQFF

abundance: -
v_gene: TRBV5-1
d_gene: -
j_gene: TRBJ1-5
CDR3nt: TGCGCCAGCAGCTTGTCCGGCCTACAGACTCAGCCCCAGCATTTT
CDR3aa: CASSLSGLQTQPQHF

abundance: once
v_gene: TRBV6-1
d_gene: -
j_gene: TRBJ2-3
CDR3nt: TGTGCCAGCAGTGACAGGGGCAGAGTTCCCGAACCAGATAGCACAGATACGCAGTATTTT
CDR3aa: CASSDRGRVPEPDSTDTQYF

abundance: once
v_gene: TRBV2
d_gene: TRBD2
j_gene: TRBJ2-3
CDR3nt: TGTGCCAGCAGGAGGGCTGCAGCGGGGGGAACCACAGATACGCAGTATTTT
CDR3aa: CASRRAAAGGTTDTQYF

abundance: -
v_gene: TRBV30
d_gene: -
j_gene: TRBJ2-6
CDR3nt: TGTGCCTGGAGTAGGGGTGGGGCCAACGTCCTGACTTTC
CDR3aa: CAWSRGGANVLTF

abundance: -
v_gene: TRBV9
d_gene: -
j_gene: TRBJ2-5
CDR3nt: TGTGCCAGCAGCGTAGTGGGCGCTGCTTCGGAGACCCAGTACTTC
CDR3aa: CASSVVGAASETQYF

abundance: -
v_gene: TRBV18
d_gene: TRBD1
j_gene: TRBJ2-7
CDR3nt: TGTGCCAGCTCTCAGGGGGCGCCGGGGAACGAGCAGTACTTC
CDR3aa: CASSQGAPGNEQYF

abundance: -
v_gene: TRBV18
d_gene: TRBD1
j_gene: TRBJ1-1
CDR3nt: TGTGCCAGCTCACCCGGGACAGGGGTATCTGAAGCTTTCTTT
CDR3aa: CASSPGTGVSEAFF

abundance: -
v_gene: TRBV7-9
d_gene: -
j_gene: TRBJ2-5
CDR3nt: TGTGCCAGCAGCTTAGGCCAGGGTTGGGAGACCCAGTACTTC
CDR3aa: CASSLGQGWETQYF

abundance: -
v_gene: TRBV20-1
d_gene: -
j_gene: TRBJ1-1
CDR3nt: TGCAGTGCTAGCAGGAACACTGAAGCTTTCTTT
CDR3aa: CSASRNTEAFF

abundance: few
v_gene: TRBV30
d_gene: -
j_gene: TRBJ1-1
CDR3nt: TGTGCCTGGAGCGACTACACGGGGGGGGTAGTAGGAGCTTTCTTT
CDR3aa: CAWSDYTGGVVGAFF

abundance: -
v_gene: TRBV27
d_gene: -
j_gene: TRBJ2-3
CDR3nt: TGTGCCAGCTCACCCCCCCGGGGTCAGAACACAGATACGCAGTATTTT
CDR3aa: CASSPPRGQNTDTQYF

abundance: -
v_gene: TRBV2
d_gene: TRBD2
j_gene: TRBJ2-3
CDR3nt: TGTGCCAGCAGTCGACTAGCGGTAGATACGCAGTATTTT
CDR3aa: CASSRLAVDTQYF

abundance: -
v_gene: TRBV4-1
d_gene: -
j_gene: TRBJ1-2
CDR3nt: TGCGCCAGCAGCCAAGAAGGGAGCTATGGCTGCACCTTC
CDR3aa: CASSQEGSYGCTF

abundance: -
v_gene: TRBV29-1
d_gene: TRBD1
j_gene: TRBJ1-6
CDR3nt: TGCAGCCCACGGAAGACAGGGGGTTCACCCCTCCACTTT
CDR3aa: CSPRKTGGSPLHF